The 28 T cell receptor beta chains below come from one sample, sequenced in a study of naive CD8 T cells in extremely preterm neonates. Produced via immunoSEQ multiplex PCR; TCRdb's table is partial and in-frame only. This sample has 5,000 to 6,500 clones, with about 97% found just once. The sample consisted of naive CD8+ T cells from blood. The receptors here all came from a human donor in good health.

The V and J genes are TRBV7-2 and TRBJ2-7, with a tentative D call TRBD2 (5 bases). Germline V gene sequence: CDR1 SGHTA, CDR2 FQGNSA. CDR3 size: 17 residues. Trimming shortened V by 0 bases and J by 1 base, and 16 bases separated the two germline ends. The DNA of the CDR3 is TGTGCCAGCAGCTTAGCTCACGGGGAGTATCGGTCCTACGAGCAGTACTTC. The encoded protein is CASSLAHGEYRSYEQYF.

Judged by abundance, this clone is large (0.1 to 1%). The chain is built from TRBV6-6 and TRBJ1-1, with a tentative D call TRBD1 (6 bases). Germline V lookup: CDR1 MNHNY, CDR2 SVGAGI (reference sequence). V lost 2 bases and J 3 bases, leaving 13 bases between the germline ends. This CDR3 is built from 15 residues. The CDR3 nucleotides are TGTGCCAGCAGTTACCGGGACAATAGGGACACTGAAGCTTTCTTT. Translated, it gives CASSYRDNRDTEAFF.

V is TRBV4-1 and J is TRBJ2-2; a possible D gene is TRBD1 (5 bases). Germline CDR1 and CDR2: MGHRA and YSYEKL. The germline V and J ends were trimmed by 0 bases and 5 bases, with 13 bases remaining between them. The CDR3 sequence is 16 residues long. CDR3 amino acids: CASSQDRTLGTGELFF. The CDR3 nucleotides are TGCGCCAGCAGCCAAGATCGGACACTGGGGACCGGGGAGCTGTTTTTT.

The rearrangement uses TRBV6-5 and TRBJ2-5; 7 bases are shared with TRBD1. The CDR3 is 16 amino acids. Per germline, CDR1 MNHEY and CDR2 SVGAGI. The ends lost 3 bases at V and 0 bases at J; junction bases unmatched: 7. The CDR3 spells CASSYRGLSYQETQYF. CDR3 DNA: TGTGCCAGCAGTTATAGGGGGCTCTCTTACCAAGAGACCCAGTACTTC.

The V call is TRBV9, the J call TRBJ2-7; D might be TRBD1 (6 bases). The V end lost 3 bases, the J end lost 2 bases, and 12 bases lay between the germline ends. The CDR3 covers 14 residues. Germline loops: CDR1 SGDLS, CDR2 YYNGEE. CDR3 in DNA: TGTGCCAGCAGCGGTGGAGAGGGGGCCTACGAGCAGTACTTC. Residues: CASSGGEGAYEQYF.

This sequence joins TRBV5-4 and TRBJ2-5; 7 bases align to TRBD1. CDR3 length equals 14 residues. Trimming cost V 4 bases and J 5 bases; bases outside gene matches: 8. The germline CDR1 and CDR2 sequences are SGHNT and YYREEE (reference sequence). CDR3 in amino acids: CASSVGRRGETQYF. As DNA, the CDR3 is TGTGCCAGCAGCGTAGGCCGCAGGGGGGAGACCCAGTACTTC.

This chain joins TRBV27 and TRBJ2-1, with a possible D match to TRBD2 (5 bases). CDR3 size: 14 residues. Deletions cut 5 bases from V and 9 bases from J, with 17 bases between. Germline V gene lookup returns CDR1 MNHEY and CDR2 SMNVEV (reference sequence). CDR3 in DNA: TGTGCCAGCAGTCCCAGGAATCTTCGGGGTGAGCAGTTCTTC. This sequence encodes CASSPRNLRGEQFF.

This chain links TRBV4-1 with TRBJ2-5, with TRBD1 matching over 9 bases. Germline-derived CDR1 and CDR2 are MGHRA and YSYEKL. The junction had 8 bases not matched to a gene; V was cut back by 0 bases and J by 9 bases. CDR3 length equals 15 residues. The CDR3 reads CASSQEIGTGRSQYF. DNA of the CDR3: TGCGCCAGCAGCCAAGAAATTGGGACAGGGCGGTCCCAGTACTTC.

The chain uses TRBV7-9 and TRBJ2-5, with 9 bases lining up with TRBD1. The CDR3 length is 15 residues. Germline V gene sequence: CDR1 SEHNR, CDR2 FQNEAQ (reference sequence). Unmatched junction bases numbered 4, after V lost 4 bases and J lost 1 base. The CDR3 sequence is CASSYTGGAQETQYF. The CDR3 coding sequence is TGTGCCAGCAGCTACACAGGGGGCGCCCAAGAGACCCAGTACTTC.

This sequence joins TRBV4-3 and TRBJ2-7, with D perhaps matching TRBD1 (5 bases). CDR1 is LGHNA and CDR2 is YSLEER in the germline V gene. With 0 bases removed from V and 0 bases from J, the gap between germline ends came to 15 bases. The CDR3 length is 17 residues. The CDR3 DNA follows: TGCGCCAGCAGCCAAGATATCGGCAGGGATATCTCCTACGAGCAGTACTTC. This sequence encodes CASSQDIGRDISYEQYF.

The chain links TRBV28 to TRBJ2-1, with D maybe TRBD2 (5 bases). CDR1 and CDR2 from the germline V gene are MDHEN and SYDVKM. Trimming pared 1 base from V and 6 bases from J, leaving 13 bases between. CDR3 length equals 15 residues. CDR3 in amino acids: CASSLSYRGSNEQFF. The DNA of the CDR3 is TGTGCCAGCAGTTTATCGTACCGGGGTTCCAATGAGCAGTTCTTC.

The chain carries TRBV15 and TRBJ2-7; no definite D call. Per the germline V gene, CDR1 is LNHNV and CDR2 is YYDKDF (reference sequence). V lost 4 bases to trimming and J lost 0 bases, with 13 bases between them. There are 15 residues in the CDR3. CDR3 DNA: TGTGCCACCAGCAAGGAGCGCTCGAGCTCCTACGAGCAGTACTTC. Translation gives CATSKERSSSYEQYF.

The genes are TRBV2 and TRBJ2-2; 8 bases fit TRBD1. This CDR3 comprises 12 residues. The J segment lost 7 bases and the V segment lost 10 bases, leaving 5 bases of the junction unmatched. Germline assignment: CDR1 SNHLY and CDR2 FYNNEI. DNA of the CDR3: TGTGCCACCAGGGGGCGAAACGGGGAGCTGTTTTTT. Its translation: CATRGRNGELFF.

Only one count was recorded for this clone. The CDR3 sequence: CASSLAGSSYNEQFF. CDR3 sequence (DNA): TGTGCCAGCAGTCTAGCGGGGAGCTCCTACAATGAGCAGTTCTTC. The V and J genes are TRBV28 and TRBJ2-1; the match to TRBD2 covers 9 bases. This CDR3 has 15 residues. Germline V gene sequence: CDR1 MDHEN, CDR2 SYDVKM. The trim removed 5 bases at V and 0 bases at J, leaving 2 bases unmatched.

In this sample, this clone turned up once. This chain links TRBV9 with TRBJ1-1, with a tentative D call TRBD1 (6 bases). Germline V CDR1 and CDR2: SGDLS, YYNGEE. Trimming took off 5 bases at V and 1 base at J, with 9 bases between the two ends. This CDR3 spans 13 amino acids. CDR3 DNA: TGTGCCAGCAGACGGACAGAGAACACTGAAGCTTTCTTT. Its translation is CASRRTENTEAFF. Full variable domain (remainder filled in from reference TRBV9 and TRBJ1-1): DSGVTQTPKHLITATGQRVTLRCSPRSGDLSVYWYQQSLDQGLQFLIQYYNGEERAKGNILERFSAQQFPDLHSELNLSSLELGDSALYFCASRRTENTEAFFGQGTRLTVV.

This chain links TRBV5-8 with TRBJ1-1; maybe TRBD1 (5 bases). Germline CDR1 SGHTS, CDR2 YDEGEE. The CDR3 runs 12 residues. Trimming cost V 3 bases and J 4 bases, with 7 bases left between them. CDR3 residues: CASSSRGTEAFF. DNA for the CDR3: TGTGCCAGCAGCTCTAGGGGCACTGAAGCTTTCTTT.

This clone is a singleton in its sample. The V call is TRBV2, the J call TRBJ1-4, with 7 bases that match TRBD1. The germline V gene encodes CDR1 SNHLY and CDR2 FYNNEI. The trim removed 6 bases at V and 5 bases at J, leaving 6 bases unmatched. The CDR3 loop spans 14 amino acids. In nucleotides, the CDR3 is TGTGCCAGCAGCACCGGGACAGAGAATGAAAAACTGTTTTTT. As protein: CASSTGTENEKLFF.

The rearrangement links TRBV29-1 to TRBJ1-1, with D perhaps TRBD1 (5 bases). V dropped 4 bases and J dropped 1 base, with 10 bases sitting between them. The CDR3 is 13 residues long. Germline-derived CDR1 and CDR2 are SQVTM and ANQGSEA. CDR3 DNA sequence: TGCAGCGTTGGCCAGGGTAAGAACACTGAAGCTTTCTTT. Protein product: CSVGQGKNTEAFF.

The rearrangement joins TRBV4-3 to TRBJ1-1; no definite D call. Between the trimmed V and J ends, which lost 0 bases and 4 bases, there was a span of 6 bases. CDR1 is LGHNA, CDR2 YSLEER, per germline. This CDR3 has 13 amino acids. The CDR3 region is CASSQDGSTEAFF. As DNA, the CDR3 is TGCGCCAGCAGCCAAGATGGTAGCACTGAAGCTTTCTTT.

The chain joins TRBV28 to TRBJ2-5; TRBD1 aligns across 7 bases. The CDR3 contains 15 residues. CDR1 is MDHEN and CDR2 is SYDVKM in the germline V gene. Trimming removed 4 bases from V and 3 bases from J; junction bases left unmatched: 8. The CDR3: CASSSRDSLEETQYF. The CDR3 region has the DNA TGTGCCAGCAGTTCCCGGGACAGTCTGGAAGAGACCCAGTACTTC.

The CDR3 DNA reads as TGCGCCAGCAGTCAAGAATTTGGACAGGGAACTTGGGAGCAGTTCTTC. Protein product: CASSQEFGQGTWEQFF. This rearrangement joins TRBV23-1 to TRBJ2-1, with TRBD1 matching 8 bases. TRBV23-1 is classed as an ORF, of uncertain function. V was pared by 2 bases and J by 10 bases, with 13 bases of the junction left unmatched. CDR3 length: 16 residues.

The chain joins TRBV7-9 to TRBJ2-2; 9 nucleotides agree with TRBD2. CDR1 SEHNR and CDR2 FQNEAQ come from the germline V gene (reference sequence). The V segment lost 0 bases and the J segment 0 bases; nucleotides outside the gene matches: 8. This CDR3 region has 19 residues. This CDR3 is CASSLALISGGANTGELFF. The CDR3, as DNA: TGTGCCAGCAGCTTAGCGCTAATTAGCGGGGGCGCGAACACCGGGGAGCTGTTTTTT.

J is TRBJ2-2 and V is TRBV7-6, with 10 bases lining up with TRBD1. The CDR3 contains 19 residues. Germline CDR1 and CDR2: SGHVS and FNYEAQ. The V gene end was trimmed by 1 base and the J gene end by 3 bases; junction bases not matched to a gene: 11. The CDR3 sequence is CASSLEVKTGGVDTGELFF. The CDR3 region has the DNA TGTGCCAGCAGCTTAGAAGTCAAGACAGGGGGCGTCGACACCGGGGAGCTGTTTTTT. The entire variable domain, with the rest obtained from reference TRBV7-6 and TRBJ2-2, is as follows: GAGVSQSPRYKVTKRGQDVALRCDPISGHVSLYWYRQALGQGPEFLTYFNYEAQQDKSGLPNDRFSAERPEGSISTLTIQRTEQRDSAMYRCASSLEVKTGGVDTGELFFGEGSRLTVL.

The J gene is TRBJ2-2, the V gene TRBV28, with TRBD2 matching over 10 bases. Germline loops: CDR1 MDHEN, CDR2 SYDVKM. After removal of 2 bases from V and 5 bases from J, the junction contained 14 bases not matched to a gene. The CDR3 loop spans 19 amino acids. The CDR3 protein is CASSLPPGLAGVRTGELFF. In nucleotides, the CDR3 is TGTGCCAGCAGTTTACCCCCAGGGCTAGCGGGAGTTAGGACCGGGGAGCTGTTTTTT.

The chain is built from TRBV5-4 and TRBJ2-3; maybe TRBD2 (5 bases). The CDR3 sequence is 16 residues long. Trimming shortened V by 1 base and J by 0 bases, and 12 bases separated the two germline ends. Germline V gene data show CDR1 as SGHNT and CDR2 as YYREEE (reference sequence). The CDR3 nucleotides read TGTGCCAGCAGCTTGTTAGGGAGTGCTAGCACAGATACGCAGTATTTT. Translating it yields CASSLLGSASTDTQYF.

The CDR3 sequence: CASSSGQGYEQYV. The CDR3 DNA is TGTGCCAGCAGCTCTGGACAGGGCTACGAGCAGTACGTC. J is TRBJ2-7 and V is TRBV28; 8 bases line up with TRBD1. The V gene end was trimmed by 6 bases and the J gene end by 3 bases; junction bases not matched to a gene: 4. The CDR3 length is 13 residues. Germline loops: CDR1 MDHEN, CDR2 SYDVKM.

V gene TRBV27 combines with J gene TRBJ2-5; TRBD2 agrees at 8 bases. V was clipped by 6 bases and J by 2 bases; unmatched bases: 5. The CDR3 is 14 amino acids. Germline values: CDR1 MNHEY, CDR2 SMNVEV (reference sequence). The CDR3 DNA is TGTGCCAGCAGCCGGGGGGGCAGGCAAGAGACCCAGTACTTC. Amino acid sequence: CASSRGGRQETQYF.

The CDR3 region is CASSLGAAGTGELFF. DNA of the CDR3: TGTGCCAGCAGCTTAGGAGCAGCGGGCACCGGGGAGCTGTTTTTT. The rearrangement uses TRBV7-8 and TRBJ2-2; D may be TRBD2 (6 bases). The V gene's germline CDR1 is SGHVS and CDR2 FQNEAQ. Deletions cut 1 base from V and 4 bases from J, with 10 bases between. The CDR3 sequence is 15 residues long.